The sequence of this T cell receptor (beta chain) was determined in a study of blood T cell repertoires in COVID-19. CDR1 and CDR2 from the germline V gene are SGDLS and YYNGEE. Unmatched junction bases numbered 7, after V lost 0 bases and J lost 8 bases. This CDR3 has 15 residues. Repertoires were generated with immunoSEQ multiplex PCR, while TCRdb's copy carries only in-frame clones and drops some. The data contain roughly 280,000 clones, about nine tenths of them seen just once; the ten biggest clones take up roughly 10%. The chain links TRBV9 to TRBJ2-1, with 8 positions matching TRBD2. This receptor was obtained from a woman in her thirties with COVID-19, enrolled during active disease. Sequenced material: peripheral blood. DNA for the CDR3: TGTGCCAGCAGCGTAGCTAACGGGAGGGGCGATGAGCAGTTCTTC. This translates into CASSVANGRGDEQFF.